A selection of T cell receptor beta chains follows, all from one sample in a study of blood T cell repertoires in COVID-19. Generated by immunoSEQ multiplex PCR, the TCRdb table keeps only in-frame clones and is missing some. Seen here are some 170,000 clones, approximately 88% observed once, and the top ten hold about 7%. Sequencing input: peripheral blood. Every receptor here comes from a woman aged 40 to 50 with COVID-19, enrolled during active disease. CDR3s leave out the opening cysteine and the closing phenylalanine or tryptophan. D genes are given only for firm matches.

cdr3_aa | d_call | j_call | v_call
ASSESRGSTFGYT | NA | TRBJ1-2 | TRBV10-2
ASRETGGFGNTIY | TRBD1 | TRBJ1-3 | TRBV25-1
ASSPTKYEQY | NA | TRBJ2-7 | TRBV18
ASSPSGTSYEQY | TRBD2 | TRBJ2-7 | TRBV9
ASRRAGGPRNEQF | TRBD2 | TRBJ2-1 | TRBV6-5
ASSDRKLF | NA | TRBJ1-4 | TRBV2
ASSEAGQRYGYT | NA | TRBJ1-2 | TRBV10-1
ATRDRGNSPLH | TRBD1 | TRBJ1-6 | TRBV2
ASSVGGGAGAGANVLT | TRBD2 | TRBJ2-6 | TRBV3-1/TRBV3-2
ASSAGPTTAQYGYT | NA | TRBJ1-2 | TRBV9
ASSSGGRPGELF | NA | TRBJ2-2 | TRBV5-1
ASSMARGGLYKTQY | TRBD2 | TRBJ2-5 | TRBV19
AGRTVRYGGYT | NA | TRBJ1-2 | TRBV13
ASSYSGSGGYEQY | TRBD2 | TRBJ2-7 | TRBV7-9
ASRNSPLH | NA | TRBJ1-6 | TRBV5-1
SVVQGALAEAF | TRBD1 | TRBJ1-1 | TRBV29-1
ASSRSATGGYNEQF | NA | TRBJ2-1 | TRBV7-9
ASSRIREGTGELF | NA | TRBJ2-2 | TRBV14
ASSSQGAPQGGELF | TRBD1 | TRBJ2-2 | TRBV28
ASSESKEAGVPSL | TRBD2 | TRBJ2-1 | TRBV10-1
ASWKGAENTEAF | NA | TRBJ1-1 | TRBV5-1
ASSSTTGVHEQY | TRBD1 | TRBJ2-7 | TRBV18
ASSNTSGGERGTGELF | NA | TRBJ2-2 | TRBV21-1
ASSRDSYEQY | TRBD1 | TRBJ2-7 | TRBV2
ASSVGRVTGELF | NA | TRBJ2-2 | TRBV9
ASSPRVATEAF | NA | TRBJ1-1 | TRBV11-2
ASSLSTGSGANVLT | NA | TRBJ2-6 | TRBV5-4
ASSPDRDLSPDTQY | TRBD1 | TRBJ2-3 | TRBV5-1
ASSIAVSSYNEQF | NA | TRBJ2-1 | TRBV6-5
ASSQGAGNQPQH | NA | TRBJ1-5 | TRBV27
ASRKPEGAEETQY | NA | TRBJ2-5 | TRBV7-9
ASSSSDSYTEAF | NA | TRBJ1-1 | TRBV5-1
ASRGFQGF | NA | TRBJ2-1 | TRBV2
SATDRGAF | TRBD1 | TRBJ1-1 | TRBV20-1
ASIQGLRNEQF | NA | TRBJ2-1 | TRBV2
ASRSSSSGRIGEQF | TRBD2 | TRBJ2-1 | TRBV7-3
ASSDLGRNTEAF | NA | TRBJ1-1 | TRBV6-1
ASSFRVRSYEQY | NA | TRBJ2-7 | TRBV7-2
ASTTSLDRGAFNNQPQH | TRBD1 | TRBJ1-5 | TRBV19
ASSLLGRGSTYNEQF | NA | TRBJ2-1 | TRBV7-8
ASSLLPGDSPLH | NA | TRBJ1-6 | TRBV5-5
ASSSGSPNEKLF | NA | TRBJ1-4 | TRBV5-1
ASSLGLDSLTDTQY | NA | TRBJ2-3 | TRBV28
ASKRTENTGELF | NA | TRBJ2-2 | TRBV6-4
ASNYGGTGAANEKLF | TRBD1 | TRBJ1-4 | TRBV2
ASSQEVPGGMNTEAF | NA | TRBJ1-1 | TRBV4-2
ASSRSEGSYNEQF | NA | TRBJ2-1 | TRBV9
ASEADRGLGYT | TRBD1 | TRBJ1-2 | TRBV5-1
ASIMGGGGNTIY | NA | TRBJ1-3 | TRBV28
AISPGTGRDTGELF | TRBD1 | TRBJ2-2 | TRBV10-3
ASSLKLSSRQETQY | NA | TRBJ2-5 | TRBV5-1
ASSLGQGSPSDQPQH | TRBD1 | TRBJ1-5 | TRBV5-1